These 2 T cell receptor beta chains were sequenced from one sample in a study of vaccination effects on CD4 cells after COVID-19. Culture proceeded for approximately 9 days, and CD4+ T cells were then isolated. Only in-frame clones appear in the TCRdb table, and some are missing; sequencing was by immunoSEQ multiplex PCR. Of more than 30,000 clones in the sample, around 80% were seen once. Their antigen targets remain unknown. This material consisted of CD4+ T cells from PBMCs cultured without peptide, taken before COVID-19 vaccination. These receptors were obtained from a human donor who received a COVID-19 vaccine.

The rearrangement uses TRBV3-1 (or the pseudogene TRBV3-2) and TRBJ2-2; 7 nucleotides line up with TRBD1. Germline trimming cut 4 bases from V and 7 bases from J; bases unmatched to any gene: 9. CDR1 is LGHDT, CDR2 YNNKEL, per germline (reference sequence). CDR3 length: 15 amino acids. CDR3 sequence: CASSRPDRDGGELFF. The CDR3 DNA reads as TGTGCCAGCAGCCGACCAGACAGGGATGGCGGGGAGCTGTTTTTT.

This rearrangement joins TRBV25-1 to TRBJ1-2, with D perhaps TRBD1 (6 bases). CDR3 length: 13 residues. Germline CDR1 and CDR2: MGHDK and SYGVNS. V was clipped by 4 bases and J by 3 bases, with 9 bases between them. In DNA, the CDR3 is TGTGCCAGCAGTGTAGGGGGGGACTATGGCTACACCTTC. Protein product: CASSVGGDYGYTF.